These 7 T cell receptor beta chains came from one sample sequenced in a study of early T cells in non-severe SARS-CoV-2 infection. TCRdb reanalysed the 5' RACE reads using MiXCR and keeps one entry per CDR3 protein. The data show tens of thousands of distinct CDR3 sequences, about 5.2% seen once. Material: whole blood, obtained at baseline. The source of these receptors is an adult who was a healthcare worker with PCR-confirmed SARS-CoV-2 infection or an uninfected control (not recorded which).

The chain uses TRBV2 and TRBJ2-2, with D possibly matching TRBD2 (7 bases). Trimming shortened V by 9 bases and J by 4 bases, and 18 bases separated the two germline ends. The length of the CDR3 is 15 residues. CDR1 is SNHLY, CDR2 FYNNEI, per germline. CDR3 sequence (DNA): TGTGCCAGAAAGGGGGGGCGAGGCACCACCGGGGAGCTGTTTTTT. Encoded protein: CARKGGRGTTGELFF.

This clonotype was observed many times. The chain uses TRBV20-1 and TRBJ1-6; TRBD1 is a possible D gene (6 bases). This CDR3 has 12 amino acids. Deletions cut 7 bases from V and 7 bases from J, with 11 bases between. The germline V gene has CDR1 DFQATT and CDR2 SNEGSKA (reference sequence). CDR3 DNA: TGCAGTGGGACAGTCGGCAATTCACCCCTCCACTTT. It encodes CSGTVGNSPLHF.

This clonotype was picked up a small number of times. One junction end disagrees with the germline gene, perhaps due to a read error. V usage is TRBV7-7 and J usage is TRBJ2-2; 10 bases are a match to TRBD2. The CDR3 spans 16 residues. The germline CDR1 and CDR2 sequences are SSHAT and FNYEAQ (reference sequence). DNA of the CDR3: TGTGCTAGCAGCCCGATGCTAGCGGGAGACACCGGGGAGCTGTTTTTT. Amino acids: CASSPMLAGDTGELFF.

This clonotype was recorded at least ten times. V usage is TRBV7-2 and J usage is TRBJ2-1; 8 bases align to TRBD2. From germline, CDR1 is SGHTA and CDR2 FQGNSA. This CDR3 region has 16 residues. The V segment lost 0 bases and the J segment 5 bases; nucleotides outside the gene matches: 6. The CDR3 protein is CASSLAGSGKNNEQFF. Written as DNA, the CDR3 is TGTGCCAGCAGCTTAGCGGGTAGCGGGAAAAACAATGAGCAGTTCTTC. The complete variable domain, with remaining parts taken from reference TRBV7-2 and TRBJ2-1, reads GAGVSQSPSNKVTEKGKDVELRCDPISGHTALYWYRQSLGQGLEFLIYFQGNSAPDKSGLPSDRFSAERTGGSVSTLTIQRTQQEDSAVYLCASSLAGSGKNNEQFFGPGTRLTVL.

Ten or more counts support this clonotype. The rearrangement uses TRBV15 and TRBJ2-2, with TRBD2 matching over 13 bases. In germline, CDR1 is LNHNV, CDR2 YYDKDF (reference sequence). Germline trimming cut 0 bases from V and 6 bases from J; bases unmatched to any gene: 4. The CDR3 extends over 17 amino acids. DNA of the CDR3: TGTGCCACCAGCAGAGATCTACTAGCGGGAGGGTCCGGGGAGCTGTTTTTT. This sequence encodes CATSRDLLAGGSGELFF. The full variable domain, in which reference TRBV15 and TRBJ2-2 provide the parts outside the CDR3, is DAMVIQNPRYQVTQFGKPVTLSCSQTLNHNVMYWYQQKSSQAPKLLFHYYDKDFNNEADTPDNFQSRRPNTSFCFLDIRSPGLGDTAMYLCATSRDLLAGGSGELFFGEGSRLTVL.

This clonotype was counted at least ten times. This chain connects TRBV5-1 to TRBJ2-1; 10 nucleotides line up with TRBD1. Per germline, CDR1 SGHRS and CDR2 YFSETQ. Unmatched junction bases numbered 2, after V lost 4 bases and J lost 4 bases. The CDR3 has 14 residues. The CDR3 here is CASSTGQGYNEQFF. In DNA, the CDR3 is TGCGCCAGCAGCACGGGACAGGGGTACAATGAGCAGTTCTTC.

This clonotype was observed many times. V is TRBV12-3 or TRBV12-4 and J is TRBJ2-7; 9 bases align to TRBD1. With V trimmed by 0 bases and J by 2 bases, 5 bases remained unmatched. CDR3 length: 16 amino acids. DNA of the CDR3: TGTGCCAGCAGTTTAGCGGGGACAGGGAGGACCTACGAGCAGTACTTC. Encoded protein: CASSLAGTGRTYEQYF.